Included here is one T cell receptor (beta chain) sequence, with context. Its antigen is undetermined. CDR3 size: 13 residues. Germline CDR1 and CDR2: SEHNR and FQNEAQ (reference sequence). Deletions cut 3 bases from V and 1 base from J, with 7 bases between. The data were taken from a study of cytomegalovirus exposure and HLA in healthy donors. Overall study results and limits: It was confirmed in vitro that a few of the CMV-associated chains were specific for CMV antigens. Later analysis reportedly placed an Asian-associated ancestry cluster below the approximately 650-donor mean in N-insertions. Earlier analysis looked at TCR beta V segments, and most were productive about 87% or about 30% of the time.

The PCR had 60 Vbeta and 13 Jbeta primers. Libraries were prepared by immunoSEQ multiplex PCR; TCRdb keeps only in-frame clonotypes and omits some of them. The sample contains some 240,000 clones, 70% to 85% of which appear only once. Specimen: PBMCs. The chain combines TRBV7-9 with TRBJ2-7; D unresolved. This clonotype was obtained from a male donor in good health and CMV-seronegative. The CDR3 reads CASSLIESYEQYF. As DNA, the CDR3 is TGTGCCAGCAGCTTGATAGAGTCCTACGAGCAGTACTTC.